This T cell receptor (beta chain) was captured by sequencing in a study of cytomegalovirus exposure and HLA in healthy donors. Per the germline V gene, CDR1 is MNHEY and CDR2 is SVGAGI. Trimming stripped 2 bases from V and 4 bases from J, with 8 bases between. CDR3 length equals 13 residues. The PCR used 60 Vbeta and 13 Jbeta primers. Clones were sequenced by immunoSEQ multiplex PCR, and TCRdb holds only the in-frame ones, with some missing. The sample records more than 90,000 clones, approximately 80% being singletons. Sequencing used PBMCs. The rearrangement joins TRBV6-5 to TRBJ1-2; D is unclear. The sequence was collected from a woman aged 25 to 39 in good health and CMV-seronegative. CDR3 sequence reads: CASSYGPRYGYTF. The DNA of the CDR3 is TGTGCCAGCAGTTACGGGCCCCGCTATGGCTACACCTTC.